The sequence of this TCR beta chain was determined in a study of human thymus T cells. The data were produced by immunoSEQ multiplex PCR, yet TCRdb's version contains in-frame clones alone and is incomplete. The sample holds roughly 86,000 clones, around 96% seen once. Resections from corrective heart surgery provided thymus tissue. Germline V CDR1 and CDR2: MGHRA, YSYEKL. V was clipped by 3 bases and J by 6 bases, with 9 bases between them. The CDR3 runs to 13 residues. This sequence originates from a boy in the first two years of life with a congenital heart defect but otherwise immunologically healthy. The chain uses TRBV4-1 and TRBJ1-5, with TRBD1 as a possible D gene (6 bases). Specimen: thymus tissue. The DNA of the CDR3 is TGCGCCAGCAGCCAGGACAGCCGTCAGCCCCAGCATTTT. Translation gives CASSQDSRQPQHF.